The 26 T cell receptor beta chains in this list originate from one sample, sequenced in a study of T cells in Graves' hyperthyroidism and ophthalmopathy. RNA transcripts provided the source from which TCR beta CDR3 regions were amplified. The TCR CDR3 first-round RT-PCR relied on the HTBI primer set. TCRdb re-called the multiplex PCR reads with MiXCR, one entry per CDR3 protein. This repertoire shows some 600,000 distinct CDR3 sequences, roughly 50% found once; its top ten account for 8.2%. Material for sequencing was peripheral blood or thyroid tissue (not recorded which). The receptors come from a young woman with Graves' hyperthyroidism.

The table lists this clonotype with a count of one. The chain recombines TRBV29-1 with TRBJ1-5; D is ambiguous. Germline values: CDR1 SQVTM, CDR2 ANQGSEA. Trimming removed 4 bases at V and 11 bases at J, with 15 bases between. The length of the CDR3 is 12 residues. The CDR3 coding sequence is TGCAGCGTTGTAGTGGCTGCAGAGACCCAGCATTTT. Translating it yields CSVVVAAETQHF.

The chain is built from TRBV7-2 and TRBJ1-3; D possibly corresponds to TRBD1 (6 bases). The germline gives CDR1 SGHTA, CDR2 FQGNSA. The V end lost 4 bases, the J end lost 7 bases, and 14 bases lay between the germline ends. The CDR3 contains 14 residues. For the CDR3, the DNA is TGTGCCAGCAGCTGGGGACAACCCGGTAACACCATATATTTT. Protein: CASSWGQPGNTIYF.

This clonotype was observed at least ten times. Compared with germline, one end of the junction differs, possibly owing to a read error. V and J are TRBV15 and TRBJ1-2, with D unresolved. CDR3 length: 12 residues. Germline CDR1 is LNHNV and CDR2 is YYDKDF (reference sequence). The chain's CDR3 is CATSRPPSRPFF. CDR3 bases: TGTGCCACCAGCAGACCTCCATCTCGACCGTTCTTC.

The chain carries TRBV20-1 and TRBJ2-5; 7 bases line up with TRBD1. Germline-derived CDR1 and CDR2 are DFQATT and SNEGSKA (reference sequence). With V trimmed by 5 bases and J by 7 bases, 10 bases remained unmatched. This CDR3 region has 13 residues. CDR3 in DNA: TGCAGTGCTCCTACCGAGGGGGCGCGGACCCAGTACTTC. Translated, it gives CSAPTEGARTQYF.

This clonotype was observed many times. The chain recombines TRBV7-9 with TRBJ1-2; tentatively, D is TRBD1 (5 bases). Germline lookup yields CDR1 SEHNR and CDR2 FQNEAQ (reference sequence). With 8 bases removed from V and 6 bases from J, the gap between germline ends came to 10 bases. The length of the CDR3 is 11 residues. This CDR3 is CASAQENGYTF. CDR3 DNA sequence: TGTGCCAGCGCACAGGAAAATGGCTACACCTTC.

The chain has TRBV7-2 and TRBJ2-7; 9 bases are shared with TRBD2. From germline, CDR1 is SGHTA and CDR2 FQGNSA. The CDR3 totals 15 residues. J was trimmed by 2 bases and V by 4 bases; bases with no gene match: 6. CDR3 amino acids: CASSSRSGGTYEQYF. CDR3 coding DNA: TGTGCCAGCAGCTCCCGTAGCGGGGGTACCTACGAGCAGTACTTC.

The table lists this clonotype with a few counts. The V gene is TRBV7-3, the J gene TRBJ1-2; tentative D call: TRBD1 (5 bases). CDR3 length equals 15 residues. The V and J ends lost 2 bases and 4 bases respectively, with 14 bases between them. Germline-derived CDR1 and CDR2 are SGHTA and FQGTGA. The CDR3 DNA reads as TGTGCCAGCAGCTTACGGGGCGGGACTTTCTATGGCTACACCTTC. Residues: CASSLRGGTFYGYTF.

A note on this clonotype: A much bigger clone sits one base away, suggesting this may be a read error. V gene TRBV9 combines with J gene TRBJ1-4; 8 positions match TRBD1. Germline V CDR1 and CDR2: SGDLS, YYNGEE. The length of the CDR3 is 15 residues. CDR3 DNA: TGTGCCAGCAGCGTAGAGCCAGGGGGCCGTGAAAAACTGCTTTTT. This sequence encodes CASSVEPGGREKLLF. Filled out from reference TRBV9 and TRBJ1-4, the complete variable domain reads DSGVTQTPKHLITATGQRVTLRCSPRSGDLSVYWYQQSLDQGLQFLIQYYNGEERAKGNILERFSAQQFPDLHSELNLSSLELGDSALYFCASSVEPGGREKLLFGSGTQLSVL.

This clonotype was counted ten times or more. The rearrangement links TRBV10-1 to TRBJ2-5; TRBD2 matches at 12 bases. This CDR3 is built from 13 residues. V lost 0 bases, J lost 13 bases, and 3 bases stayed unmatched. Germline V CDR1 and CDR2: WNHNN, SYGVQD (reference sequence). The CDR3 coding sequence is TGCGCCAGCAGTGAGTCGAAGACTAGCGGGAGGTACTTC. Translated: CASSESKTSGRYF.

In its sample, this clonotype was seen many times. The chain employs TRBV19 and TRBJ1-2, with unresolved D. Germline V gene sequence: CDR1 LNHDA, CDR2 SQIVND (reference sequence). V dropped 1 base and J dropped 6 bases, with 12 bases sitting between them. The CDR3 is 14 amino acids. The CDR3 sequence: CASSIVARENGYTF. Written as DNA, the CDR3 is TGTGCCAGTAGTATAGTTGCCCGAGAAAATGGCTACACCTTC.

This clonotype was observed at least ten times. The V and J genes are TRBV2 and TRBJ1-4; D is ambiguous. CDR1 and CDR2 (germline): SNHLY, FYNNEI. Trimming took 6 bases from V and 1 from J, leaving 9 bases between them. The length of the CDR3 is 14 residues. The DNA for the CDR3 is TGTGCCAGCAGGCAAGAAGTAACTAATGAAAAACTGTTTTTT. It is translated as CASRQEVTNEKLFF.

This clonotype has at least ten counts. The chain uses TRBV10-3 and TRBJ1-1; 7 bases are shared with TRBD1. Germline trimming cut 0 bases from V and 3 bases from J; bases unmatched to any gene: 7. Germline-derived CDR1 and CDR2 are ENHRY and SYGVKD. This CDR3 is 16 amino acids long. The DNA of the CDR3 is TGTGCCATCAGTGAGTCGCGAGGCAGGGGGGACACTGAAGCTTTCTTT. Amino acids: CAISESRGRGDTEAFF.

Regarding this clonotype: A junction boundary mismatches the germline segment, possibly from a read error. DNA for the CDR3: TGTGCCAGCAGTTTAGGTACCGGGACAATCAATCAGCTCCAGCATTTT. Protein sequence: CASSLGTGTINQLQHF. The chain uses TRBV2 and TRBJ1-5; perhaps TRBD1 as D (6 bases). This CDR3 has 16 amino acids. Germline CDR1 is SNHLY and CDR2 is FYNNEI.

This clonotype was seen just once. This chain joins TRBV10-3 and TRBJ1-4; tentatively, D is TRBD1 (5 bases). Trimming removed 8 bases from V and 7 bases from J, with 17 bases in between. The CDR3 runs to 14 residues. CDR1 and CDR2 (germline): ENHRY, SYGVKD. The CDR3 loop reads CAIGTGVNTEKLFF. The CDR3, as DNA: TGTGCCATCGGGACCGGGGTTAACACTGAAAAACTGTTTTTT.

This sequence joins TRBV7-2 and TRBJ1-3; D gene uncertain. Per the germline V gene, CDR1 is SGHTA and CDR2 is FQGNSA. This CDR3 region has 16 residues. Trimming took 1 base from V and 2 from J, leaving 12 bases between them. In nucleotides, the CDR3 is TGTGCCAGCAGCTTAGAAACGGGGTTGACTGGAAACACCATATATTTT. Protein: CASSLETGLTGNTIYF.

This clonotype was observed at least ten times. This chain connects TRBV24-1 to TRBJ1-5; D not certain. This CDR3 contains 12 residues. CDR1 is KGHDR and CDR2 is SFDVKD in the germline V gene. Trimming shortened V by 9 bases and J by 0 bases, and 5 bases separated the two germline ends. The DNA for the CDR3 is TGTGCCACCGGGCATAGCAATCAGCCCCAGCATTTT. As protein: CATGHSNQPQHF.

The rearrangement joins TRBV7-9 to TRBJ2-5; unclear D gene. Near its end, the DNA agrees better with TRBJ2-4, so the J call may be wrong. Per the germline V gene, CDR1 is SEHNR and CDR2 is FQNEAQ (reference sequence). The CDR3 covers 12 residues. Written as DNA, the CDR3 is TGTGCCAGCAGCTTAGATACAAACATTCAGTACTTC. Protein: CASSLDTNIQYF.

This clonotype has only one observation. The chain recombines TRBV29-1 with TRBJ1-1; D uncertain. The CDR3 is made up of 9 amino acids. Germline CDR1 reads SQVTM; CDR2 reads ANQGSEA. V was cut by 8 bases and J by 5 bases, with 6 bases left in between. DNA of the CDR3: TGCAGCCTAGAGACTGAAGCTTTCTTT. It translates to CSLETEAFF. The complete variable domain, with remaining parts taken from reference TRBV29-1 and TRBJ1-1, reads SAVISQKPSRDICQRGTSLTIQCQVDSQVTMMFWYRQQPGQSLTLIATANQGSEATYESGFVIDKFPISRPNLTFSTLTVSNMSPEDSSIYLCSLETEAFFGQGTRLTVV.

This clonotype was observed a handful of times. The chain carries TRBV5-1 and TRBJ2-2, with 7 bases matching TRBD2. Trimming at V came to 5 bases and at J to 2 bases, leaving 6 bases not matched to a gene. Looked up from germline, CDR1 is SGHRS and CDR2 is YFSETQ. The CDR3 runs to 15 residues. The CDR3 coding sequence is TGCGCCAGCAGGGGAGGGACGGTAAACACCGGGGAGCTGTTTTTT. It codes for CASRGGTVNTGELFF.

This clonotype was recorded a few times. CDR3 region: CASSFDGFTGELFF. The CDR3 nucleotides read TGTGCCAGCAGTTTCGACGGTTTCACCGGGGAGCTGTTTTTT. The genes are TRBV2 and TRBJ2-2, with no clear D. The CDR3 runs 14 residues. Germline V lookup: CDR1 SNHLY, CDR2 FYNNEI. Trimming removed 5 bases from V and 4 bases from J, with 11 bases in between.

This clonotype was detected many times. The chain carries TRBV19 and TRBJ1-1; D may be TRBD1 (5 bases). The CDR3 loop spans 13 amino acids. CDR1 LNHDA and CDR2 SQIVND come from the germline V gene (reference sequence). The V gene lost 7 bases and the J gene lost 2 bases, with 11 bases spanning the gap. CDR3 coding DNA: TGTGCCAGTAAGGACACACCAAACACTGAAGCTTTCTTT. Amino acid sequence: CASKDTPNTEAFF.

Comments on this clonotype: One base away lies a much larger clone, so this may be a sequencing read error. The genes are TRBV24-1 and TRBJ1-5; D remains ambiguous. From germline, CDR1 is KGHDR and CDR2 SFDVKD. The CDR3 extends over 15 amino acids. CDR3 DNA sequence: TGTGCCACCAGTGGACGGGGTTTCGGCAATCAGCCCCGGCATTTT. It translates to CATSGRGFGNQPRHF.

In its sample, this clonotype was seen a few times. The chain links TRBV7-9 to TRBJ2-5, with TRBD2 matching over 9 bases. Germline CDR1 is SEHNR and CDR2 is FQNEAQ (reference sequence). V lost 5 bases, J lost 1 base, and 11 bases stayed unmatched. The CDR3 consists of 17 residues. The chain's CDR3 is CASSHIPTTSGQETQYF. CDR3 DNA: TGTGCCAGCAGCCACATTCCCACGACTAGCGGCCAAGAGACCCAGTACTTC. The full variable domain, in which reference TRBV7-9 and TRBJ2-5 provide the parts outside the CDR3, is DTGVSQNPRHKITKRGQNVTFRCDPISEHNRLYWYRQTLGQGPEFLTYFQNEAQLEKSRLLSDRFSAERPKGSFSTLEIQRTEQGDSAMYLCASSHIPTTSGQETQYFGPGTRLLVL.

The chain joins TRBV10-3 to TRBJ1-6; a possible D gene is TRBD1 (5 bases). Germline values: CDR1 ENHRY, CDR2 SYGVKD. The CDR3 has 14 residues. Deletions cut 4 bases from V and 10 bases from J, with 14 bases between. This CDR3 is CAISGQPWGSPLHF. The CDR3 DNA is TGTGCCATCAGTGGACAGCCCTGGGGCTCACCCCTCCACTTT.

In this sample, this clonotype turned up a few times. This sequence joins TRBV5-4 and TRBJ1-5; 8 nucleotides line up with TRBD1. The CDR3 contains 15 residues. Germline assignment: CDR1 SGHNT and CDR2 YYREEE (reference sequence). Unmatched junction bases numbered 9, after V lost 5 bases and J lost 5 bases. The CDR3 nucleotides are TGTGCCAGCAGGAGACAGGGGCGTATTGATCAGCCCCAGCATTTT. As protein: CASRRQGRIDQPQHF.

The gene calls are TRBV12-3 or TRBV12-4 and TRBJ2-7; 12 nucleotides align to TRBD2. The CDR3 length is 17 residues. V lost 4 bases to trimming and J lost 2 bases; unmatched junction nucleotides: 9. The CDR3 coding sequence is TGTGCCAGCAGTTACTCGACTAGCGGGAGTCGGGCCTACGAGCAGTACTTC. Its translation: CASSYSTSGSRAYEQYF.